This TCR beta chain was documented in a study of cytomegalovirus exposure and HLA in healthy donors. Study information: Of some 410 genotyped donors, 81% grouped in the Caucasian-associated ancestry cluster. Study-level results: CMV antigen specificity of a few CMV-associated chains was confirmed in vitro. Later analysis demonstrated an association between a missense DCLRE1C variant and TCR beta V- and J-gene trimming.

V gave up 7 bases and J gave up 3 bases, with 16 bases separating them. The CDR3 has 15 amino acids. Germline lookup yields CDR1 SEHNR and CDR2 FQNEAQ (reference sequence). With 60 Vbeta and 13 Jbeta primers, the PCR was carried out. The data were produced by immunoSEQ multiplex PCR, yet TCRdb's version contains in-frame clones alone and is incomplete. The sample carries about 150,000 clones, more than 75% recorded once. Notes on this clone: The target antigen is unknown.

V is TRBV7-9 and J is TRBJ1-3, with a tentative D call TRBD1 (5 bases). The sequence was obtained from a human donor in good health. Specimen: PBMCs. The CDR3 DNA follows: TGTGCCAGCACCATCGCGGGGGACCTTGGAAACACCATATATTTT. This translates into CASTIAGDLGNTIYF.